The 31 T cell receptor beta chains presented below share a single source sample, sequenced in a study of blood T cells in healthy people across ages. Primed by a sample-barcoded 5' primer and a J-beta primer mix, a second PCR proceeded for 7 to 11 cycles. TCRdb re-derived calls from the 5' RACE reads in MiXCR, one entry per CDR3 protein. This table holds about 1,600,000 distinct CDR3 sequences, roughly 40% found once. The sample taken for sequencing was blood. These receptors all come from a woman between 18 and 29 years old in good health.

The genes are TRBV20-1 and TRBJ2-1; 7 bases agree with TRBD2. This CDR3 contains 17 residues. CDR1 DFQATT and CDR2 SNEGSKA come from the germline V gene (reference sequence). The junction had 9 bases not matched to a gene; V was cut back by 0 bases and J by 1 base. CDR3 sequence: CSARELGAGVSYNEQFF. In nucleotides, the CDR3 is TGCAGTGCTAGAGAACTCGGGGCGGGAGTTTCCTACAATGAGCAGTTCTTC.

The J gene is TRBJ1-2, the V gene TRBV6-5; no firm D call. Germline lookup yields CDR1 MNHEY and CDR2 SVGAGI. The CDR3 loop spans 13 amino acids. Trimming took 10 bases from V and 4 from J, leaving 16 bases between them. As DNA, the CDR3 is TGTGCCAACAATCCGGGCGCACCCTATGGCTACACCTTC. It encodes CANNPGAPYGYTF.

V is TRBV18 and J is TRBJ2-3; possibly TRBD2 for D (5 bases). V dropped 6 bases and J dropped 1 base, with 14 bases sitting between them. This CDR3 is built from 15 residues. The germline V gene has CDR1 KGHSH and CDR2 LQKENI. DNA of the CDR3: TGTGCCAGCTCCCCTCGCGGTAGCGGCACAGATACGCAGTATTTT. Its protein product is CASSPRGSGTDTQYF.

The sample holds a few counts of this clonotype. This CDR3 reads CASRNRGIYAKEQYF. CDR3 nucleotide sequence: TGTGCCAGCAGAAACAGGGGGATCTACGCTAAAGAGCAGTACTTC. The chain combines TRBV6-2 or TRBV6-3 with TRBJ2-7; 8 positions match TRBD1. Germline V lookup: CDR1 MNHEY, CDR2 SVGEGT. The J segment lost 7 bases and the V segment lost 6 bases, leaving 14 bases of the junction unmatched. The CDR3 runs 15 residues.

This clonotype was seen more than once but under ten times. The chain has TRBV29-1 and TRBJ2-7; TRBD1 matches 7 bases. The germline CDR1 and CDR2 sequences are SQVTM and ANQGSEA. Unmatched junction bases numbered 8, after V lost 5 bases and J lost 1 base. This CDR3 has 14 residues. The CDR3 DNA follows: TGCAGCGTTTCGACCGGGACAGCGTCCTACGAGCAGTACTTC. Encoded protein: CSVSTGTASYEQYF.

Of note for this clonotype: One end of the junction is discordant with germline, which a read error may explain. V usage is TRBV7-2 and J usage is TRBJ1-6; D call uncertain. This CDR3 contains 16 residues. CDR1 and CDR2 from the germline V gene are SGHTA and FQGNSA. CDR3 region: CANSYGPSYNNSPLHF. The CDR3 region has the DNA TGTGCCAACAGCTACGGACCGAGTTATAATAATTCACCCCTCCACTTT. The variable domain in full, completed from reference TRBV7-2 and TRBJ1-6, reads GAGVSQSPSNKVTEKGKDVELRCDPISGHTALYWYRQSLGQGLEFLIYFQGNSAPDKSGLPSDRFSAERTGGSVSTLTIQRTQQEDSAVYLCANSYGPSYNNSPLHFGNGTRLTVT.

This chain joins TRBV12-3 or TRBV12-4 and TRBJ1-2; 7 bases align to TRBD1. The ends lost 5 bases at V and 7 bases at J; junction bases unmatched: 10. The CDR3 is 14 residues long. The CDR3 DNA reads TGTGCCAGCAGTGTATCGAGGGGGCCGGGTGGCTACACCTTC. The encoded protein is CASSVSRGPGGYTF.

Concerning this clonotype: An end of the junction does not agree with germline; a read error may underlie this. The V and J genes are TRBV27 and TRBJ2-1, with 11 bases fitting TRBD2. The CDR3 has 16 amino acids. The germline V gene encodes CDR1 MNHEY and CDR2 SMNVEV (reference sequence). The CDR3 DNA follows: TGTGCCAGCAGTTTAAACGTAGCGGGAGGGGTCAATGTGCAGTTCTTC. This sequence encodes CASSLNVAGGVNVQFF.

This chain joins TRBV20-1 and TRBJ2-7; possibly TRBD1 or TRBD2 for D (5 bases each). Germline values: CDR1 DFQATT, CDR2 SNEGSKA (reference sequence). V was trimmed by 4 bases and J by 0 bases, leaving 10 bases between them. The CDR3 is made up of 13 amino acids. CDR3 DNA: TGCAGTGCTACACCCGGGACCTCCTACGAGCAGTACTTC. Its translation: CSATPGTSYEQYF.

The chain is built from TRBV7-9 and TRBJ1-2; D is ambiguous. V was pared by 3 bases and J by 6 bases, with 14 bases between. This CDR3 comprises 14 residues. CDR1 and CDR2 (germline): SEHNR, FQNEAQ (reference sequence). The CDR3 DNA sequence: TGTGCCAGCAGCTTTGGGGAGACTGATGATGGCTACACCTTC. This translates into CASSFGETDDGYTF.

The chain carries TRBV2 and TRBJ1-5; D remains ambiguous. CDR3 size: 13 residues. The germline CDR1 and CDR2 sequences are SNHLY and FYNNEI. V was cut by 7 bases and J by 7 bases, with 14 bases left in between. The CDR3 sequence is CASNPSTRQPQHF. The CDR3 region has the DNA TGTGCCAGCAACCCTTCAACCCGCCAGCCCCAGCATTTT.

This clonotype has just a few counts. The chain recombines TRBV5-6 with TRBJ2-3; D might be TRBD1 or TRBD2, each matching 5 bases. The CDR3 runs 17 residues. Between the trimmed V and J ends, which lost 4 bases and 0 bases, there was a span of 18 bases. Germline V gene lookup returns CDR1 SGHDT and CDR2 YYEEEE. CDR3 DNA sequence: TGTGCCAGCAGCCCTTATCGGGACCCTTCTAGCACAGATACGCAGTATTTT. Translated: CASSPYRDPSSTDTQYF.

J is TRBJ2-1 and V is TRBV6-1, with 8 positions matching TRBD1. The CDR3 runs to 14 residues. Trimming cost V 9 bases and J 4 bases; bases outside gene matches: 8. Germline CDR1 MNHNS, CDR2 SASEGT. CDR3 loop: CASFPGTGYNEQFF. The CDR3 DNA reads TGTGCCAGTTTCCCCGGGACAGGTTACAATGAGCAGTTCTTC.

The V gene is TRBV20-1, the J gene TRBJ1-2; 9 bases agree with TRBD1. V gave up 4 bases and J gave up 3 bases; unmatched junction bases: 3. The length of the CDR3 is 13 residues. Germline CDR1 is DFQATT and CDR2 is SNEGSKA (reference sequence). The CDR3 DNA follows: TGCAGTGCTATGGACAGGGGTGACTATGGCTACACCTTC. Amino acid sequence: CSAMDRGDYGYTF.

The chain joins TRBV5-1 to TRBJ2-1; 8 nucleotides align to TRBD1. CDR1 and CDR2 (germline): SGHRS, YFSETQ. With 4 bases clipped from V and 7 bases from J, the junction kept 7 bases outside the gene matches. The CDR3 spans 14 residues. The CDR3 protein is CASSPTGVENEQFF. In DNA, the CDR3 is TGCGCCAGCAGCCCGACAGGGGTGGAGAATGAGCAGTTCTTC.

To note about this clonotype: This may be a read error: a much more frequent sequence differs by one nucleotide. The genes are TRBV12-3 or TRBV12-4 and TRBJ1-2; 7 bases map to TRBD1. The CDR3 has 13 residues. As DNA, the CDR3 is TGTACCAGCAGCCCCGACAGGGTCGGTGGCTACACCTTC. Protein: CTSSPDRVGGYTF.

V gene TRBV7-9 combines with J gene TRBJ1-2; D is possibly TRBD1 (5 bases). The CDR3 totals 14 residues. Trimming left V 6 bases short and J 7 bases short, with 18 bases between. Looked up from germline, CDR1 is SEHNR and CDR2 is FQNEAQ (reference sequence). CDR3 bases: TGTGCCAGCAGTCCGGGGACCTCCGCCTTTGGCTACACCTTC. Translation: CASSPGTSAFGYTF.

This clonotype was counted once. The chain joins TRBV27 to TRBJ2-2, with D perhaps TRBD2 (5 bases). The germline V gene encodes CDR1 MNHEY and CDR2 SMNVEV (reference sequence). The CDR3 length is 15 residues. V lost 1 base and J 4 bases, leaving 10 bases between the germline ends. The CDR3 coding sequence is TGTGCCAGCAGTTTATTGGAGGACTCCACCGGGGAGCTGTTTTTT. It encodes CASSLLEDSTGELFF.

The CDR3 here is CATSRDVTLDTQYF. The CDR3 DNA follows: TGTGCCACCAGCAGAGATGTAACGCTAGATACGCAGTATTTT. The gene calls are TRBV15 and TRBJ2-3; D unresolved. Trimming took off 0 bases at V and 5 bases at J, with 9 bases between the two ends. The germline CDR1 and CDR2 sequences are LNHNV and YYDKDF (reference sequence). The CDR3 runs 14 residues.

The CDR3 sequence: CASSLGQPNQPQHF. CDR3 nucleotides: TGTGCCAGCAGTTTGGGACAGCCCAATCAGCCCCAGCATTTT. The V call is TRBV27, the J call TRBJ1-5, with 7 bases fitting TRBD1. Looked up from germline, CDR1 is MNHEY and CDR2 is SMNVEV (reference sequence). The CDR3 covers 14 residues. Trimming removed 3 bases from V and 3 bases from J; junction bases left unmatched: 2.

The sample holds a few counts of this clonotype. An end of the junction differs from the germline gene, which may be a read error. The chain couples TRBV3-1 to TRBJ2-7; TRBD2 matches 10 bases. The CDR3 has 12 residues. Looked up from germline, CDR1 is LGHDT and CDR2 is YNNKEL (reference sequence). The CDR3 nucleotides read TGTGCCAGCAGTCAAGGGCTAGCGGGGGAGTACTTC. Translating it yields CASSQGLAGEYF.

The CDR3 region has the DNA TGTGCCAGCAGTAAACCTACCGGGACTAGCGGGAATTACAATGAGCAGTACTTC. Protein sequence: CASSKPTGTSGNYNEQYF. The genes are TRBV12-3 or TRBV12-4 and TRBJ2-7; 13 bases fit TRBD2. This CDR3 has 18 amino acids. V lost 5 bases, J lost 7 bases, and 17 bases stayed unmatched.

This clonotype was picked up many times. This rearrangement joins TRBV7-2 to TRBJ1-4; possibly TRBD1 for D (6 bases). Trimming stripped 8 bases from V and 0 bases from J, with 7 bases between. The CDR3 totals 13 residues. CDR1 and CDR2 from the germline V gene are SGHTA and FQGNSA. CDR3 in amino acids: CASQGSTNEKLFF. In DNA, the CDR3 is TGTGCCAGCCAGGGGTCAACTAATGAAAAACTGTTTTTT.

This chain connects TRBV29-1 to TRBJ2-1, with 7 bases fitting TRBD2. V shed 1 base, J shed 9 bases, and the junction held 9 bases outside the gene matches. Germline CDR1 and CDR2: SQVTM and ANQGSEA. The CDR3 loop spans 14 amino acids. Here the CDR3 reads CSVEVGGGPSEQFF. In DNA, the CDR3 is TGCAGCGTTGAAGTGGGGGGAGGGCCGAGTGAGCAGTTCTTC.

V gene TRBV11-3 combines with J gene TRBJ2-1; D is undetermined. V was shortened by 0 bases and J by 2 bases, with 8 bases between the two germline ends. This CDR3 is 15 amino acids long. Germline CDR1 and CDR2: SGHNT and YENEEA. CDR3 nucleotide sequence: TGTGCCAGCAGCTTAGATCGGTCCACCTACAATGAGCAGTTCTTC. Protein: CASSLDRSTYNEQFF.

V is TRBV6-5 and J is TRBJ2-5; 7 bases agree with TRBD1. Germline values: CDR1 MNHEY, CDR2 SVGAGI. With 6 bases clipped from V and 11 bases from J, the junction kept 21 bases outside the gene matches. The CDR3 runs to 16 residues. CDR3 coding DNA: TGTGCCAGCAGCCACACCTACAGGGGTTCCTACAATGAGCAGTACTTC. Its translation is CASSHTYRGSYNEQYF.

The J gene is TRBJ1-2, the V gene TRBV12-3 or TRBV12-4; no firm D call. V was clipped by 0 bases and J by 6 bases, with 8 bases between them. This CDR3 region has 13 residues. The CDR3 sequence: CASSLAELDGYTF. The CDR3 DNA sequence: TGTGCCAGCAGTTTAGCGGAGCTCGATGGCTACACCTTC.

The rearrangement links TRBV10-2 to TRBJ2-5, with 7 bases lining up with TRBD2. The CDR3 extends over 13 amino acids. V was clipped by 7 bases and J by 2 bases; unmatched bases: 4. Germline CDR1 and CDR2: WSHSY and SAAADI. The CDR3 here is CASMRGTQETQYF. CDR3 DNA sequence: TGCGCCAGCATGCGGGGGACGCAAGAGACCCAGTACTTC.

This clonotype was observed a handful of times. The V gene is TRBV27, the J gene TRBJ2-1; 8 positions agree with TRBD2. Germline V CDR1 and CDR2: MNHEY, SMNVEV (reference sequence). The CDR3 sequence is 16 residues long. V shed 2 bases and J 5 bases; nucleotides not matched to a gene: 8. In DNA, the CDR3 is TGTGCCAGCAGTTTAAACGTAGCGGGACCAAACAATGAGCAGTTCTTC. Protein sequence: CASSLNVAGPNNEQFF.

V and J are TRBV9 and TRBJ1-2; 10 bases match TRBD1. From germline, CDR1 is SGDLS and CDR2 YYNGEE. V lost 3 bases to trimming and J lost 8 bases; unmatched junction nucleotides: 10. The CDR3 length is 15 residues. CDR3 in amino acids: CASSAGRLGQGGYTF. The CDR3 DNA follows: TGTGCCAGCAGCGCCGGCCGATTGGGACAGGGGGGCTACACCTTC.

The chain joins TRBV20-1 to TRBJ2-3; D is unclear. Germline values: CDR1 DFQATT, CDR2 SNEGSKA (reference sequence). This CDR3 has 14 residues. Trimming cost V 4 bases and J 3 bases, with 14 bases left between them. The CDR3 is CSAIPSAKTDTQYF. The CDR3 region has the DNA TGCAGTGCTATTCCTTCAGCGAAGACAGATACGCAGTATTTT.